This T cell receptor beta chain was obtained from a study of identifying expanded T cells in peripheral blood. The V gene's germline CDR1 is SGHNT and CDR2 YENEEA. Losses at the gene ends were 1 base for V and 9 bases for J; bases not matched to a gene: 10. The CDR3 runs 15 residues. Method: immunoSEQ multiplex PCR; TCRdb's copy keeps in-frame clones and lacks some. The sample lists about 80,000 clones; roughly 89% were seen once. The sequenced material came from blood. The receptor was isolated from a person between 18 and 70 years old in good health. The gene calls are TRBV11-3 and TRBJ1-1; 8 nucleotides match TRBD1. CDR3 region: CASSLGTGFPGQAFF. The CDR3 bases are TGTGCCAGCAGCTTAGGGACAGGGTTTCCGGGTCAAGCTTTCTTT.